The present T cell receptor beta chain was sequenced within a study of T cells in Graves' hyperthyroidism and ophthalmopathy. Study details: At the time of initial diagnosis and before any treatment, peripheral blood was collected.

As regards this clonotype: Its matching antigen is unknown.

TCR beta CDR3 region amplification was performed from RNA transcripts. HTBI primers were employed in a first-round RT-PCR of the TCR CDR3. TCRdb fed the multiplex PCR reads into MiXCR, producing one record per CDR3 protein. The top ten clones hold roughly 10% of a sample with hundreds of thousands of distinct CDR3 sequences, around 13% of them seen once. CDR3 length: 15 amino acids. Trimming cost V 5 bases and J 0 bases; bases outside gene matches: 4. Germline V gives CDR1 SQVTM, CDR2 ANQGSEA. The study, taken as a whole, reports: Most thyroid clonotypes that were expanded above 0.001 also turned up in blood.

The rearrangement joins TRBV29-1 to TRBJ1-4; 9 nucleotides match TRBD1. Sequenced sample: blood. This sequence was found in a woman younger than 35 with Graves' hyperthyroidism. The CDR3 nucleotides read TGCAGCGTTTTAAGGACAGGGGCAACTAATGAAAAACTGTTTTTT. It yields the protein CSVLRTGATNEKLFF.